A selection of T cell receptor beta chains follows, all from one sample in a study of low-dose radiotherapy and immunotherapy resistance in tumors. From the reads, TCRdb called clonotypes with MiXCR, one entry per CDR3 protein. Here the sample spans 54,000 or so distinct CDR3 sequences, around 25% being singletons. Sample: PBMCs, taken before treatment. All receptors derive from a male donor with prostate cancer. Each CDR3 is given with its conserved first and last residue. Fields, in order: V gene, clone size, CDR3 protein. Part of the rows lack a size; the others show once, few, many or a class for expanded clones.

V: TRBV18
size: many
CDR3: CASSASTGGTEAFF

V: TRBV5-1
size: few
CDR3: CASSLMLAQQETQYF

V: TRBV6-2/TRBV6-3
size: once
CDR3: CASVTSPGSNAGELFF

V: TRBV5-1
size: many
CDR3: CASSLNLDYGYTF

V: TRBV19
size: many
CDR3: CASSMARTGSYEQYF

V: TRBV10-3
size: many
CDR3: CAISGDGNEQYF

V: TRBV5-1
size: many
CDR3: CASSLEGNPEAFF

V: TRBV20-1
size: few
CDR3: CSAPTTGVDYEQYF

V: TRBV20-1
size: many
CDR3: CSARTGGSYEQYF

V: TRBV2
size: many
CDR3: CASRIPGQDYEQYF

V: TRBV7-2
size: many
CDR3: CASSLVGGRYPHEQYF

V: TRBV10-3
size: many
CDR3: CAISELVRGPLSGQFF

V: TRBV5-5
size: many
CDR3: CASSLKAGGGETQYF

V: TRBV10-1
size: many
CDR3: CASMGQPQHF

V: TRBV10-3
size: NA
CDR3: CAISPGTATGELFF

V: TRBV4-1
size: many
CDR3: CASSQDRTSYEQYF

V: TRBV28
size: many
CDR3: CASSLVVETNYGYTF

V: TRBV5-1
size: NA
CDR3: CASSQQGSYNEQFF

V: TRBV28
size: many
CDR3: CASVKNTQYF

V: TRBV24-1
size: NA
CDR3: CATSAVTYEQYF

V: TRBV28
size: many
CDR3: CASTRPRGGETQYF

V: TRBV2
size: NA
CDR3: CASSEWRISYNEQFF

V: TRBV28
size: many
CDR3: CASRASAEFGYTF

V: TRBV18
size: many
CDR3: CASSADPLEQYF

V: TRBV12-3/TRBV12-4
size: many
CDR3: CASSLAGMPNYGYTF

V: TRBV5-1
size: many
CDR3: CASSPLGETQYF

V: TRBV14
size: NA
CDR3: CASSQVPYEQYF

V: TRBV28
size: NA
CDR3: CASSPYQETQYF